This is a list of T cell receptor beta chains from one sample in a study of blood T cells in healthy people across ages. Via MiXCR, TCRdb re-called the 5' RACE reads, giving one row per CDR3 protein. The data contain 750,000 to 950,000 distinct CDR3 sequences, about 53% of them seen just once; the ten biggest clones take up roughly 37%. The sample consisted of blood. These receptors were taken from an elderly man in good health. Each CDR3 is given with its conserved first and last residue. A D gene is named only where the DNA matches it firmly. Not all rows give a size; the values are once, few, many and, for expanded clones, a class.

J gene | D gene | clone size | V gene | CDR3 DNA | CDR3 protein
TRBJ1-2 | - | - | TRBV7-2 | TGTGCCAGCAGCTTAAGGCCAGACTCTAGGAACTATGGCTACACCTTC | CASSLRPDSRNYGYTF
TRBJ1-2 | TRBD1 | - | TRBV6-2/TRBV6-3 | TGTGCCAGCAGCCGACAGGGTGGTGGCTACACCTTC | CASSRQGGGYTF
TRBJ2-1 | - | - | TRBV5-1 | TGCGCCAGCAGCGTCGTTAGTGGGAATGAGCAGTTCTTC | CASSVVSGNEQFF
TRBJ1-6 | TRBD1 | - | TRBV7-9 | TGTGCCAGCAGCCCGGGACAGGGGGCTGGGTCACCCCTCCACTTT | CASSPGQGAGSPLHF
TRBJ2-1 | TRBD1 | - | TRBV5-1 | TGCGCCGGCGGGACAGGGGTCGATGAGCAGTTCTTC | CAGGTGVDEQFF
TRBJ2-5 | - | few | TRBV20-1 | TGCAGTGTGAGCGGCGAAGGAGAGACCCAGTACTTC | CSVSGEGETQYF
TRBJ2-5 | - | - | TRBV7-9 | TGTGCCAGCAGTCTTCCAAAACTAGGGGGGGAGACCCAGTACTTC | CASSLPKLGGETQYF
TRBJ1-4 | - | - | TRBV20-1 | TGCAGTGCTAGAGAGCCAGCCTTGGGGGAAAAACTGTTTTTT | CSAREPALGEKLFF
TRBJ2-1 | TRBD2 | - | TRBV24-1 | TGTGCCACCAGTGACTTAGACAGGGGACTAGCGCAAGGGCGCAATGAGCAGTTCTTC | CATSDLDRGLAQGRNEQFF
TRBJ2-7 | - | - | TRBV9 | TGTGCCAGCAGCGTAGATGGGAACCGGTACGAGCAGTACTTC | CASSVDGNRYEQYF
TRBJ2-1 | - | - | TRBV5-1 | TGCGCCAGCAGCTTAGCCGGGAACTCGGATGAGCAGTTCTTC | CASSLAGNSDEQFF
TRBJ2-1 | TRBD2 | many | TRBV12-3/TRBV12-4 | TGTGCCAGCAGCTTAGCGGGAGGGCACAATGAGCAGTTCTTC | CASSLAGGHNEQFF
TRBJ2-3 | TRBD2 | - | TRBV10-3 | TGTGCCATCCGGAGCGGGAGAGGGGCCACAGATACGCAGTATTTT | CAIRSGRGATDTQYF
TRBJ1-2 | - | - | TRBV12-3/TRBV12-4 | TGTGCCAGCAGTACCCGGGTGAAGTGGAGCTACACCTTC | CASSTRVKWSYTF
TRBJ2-1 | TRBD2 | few | TRBV9 | TGTGCCAGCAGCCCCTCTAGCGGGAGAAATCGGAATGAGCAGTTCTTC | CASSPSSGRNRNEQFF
TRBJ1-2 | - | few | TRBV20-1 | TGCAGTAAGATTAAGGGGGAATATCCCTATGGCTACACCTTC | CSKIKGEYPYGYTF
TRBJ2-2 | - | - | TRBV29-1 | TGCAGCGTTGAAGGGGCGGTCGACACCGGGGAGCTGTTTTTT | CSVEGAVDTGELFF
TRBJ1-1 | - | - | TRBV20-1 | TGCAGTGCTAGAGTGGGCAGCTTGAACACTGAAGCTTTCTTT | CSARVGSLNTEAFF
TRBJ2-3 | TRBD2 | - | TRBV12-3/TRBV12-4 | TGTGCCAGCAGTTCCTATCTAGCGGGAGGGCCGAGATACGCGTATTTT | CASSSYLAGGPRYAYF
TRBJ2-2 | - | - | TRBV10-3 | TGTGCCATCAGTCAGGGGCTGTTCACCGGGGAGCTGTTTTTT | CAISQGLFTGELFF
TRBJ2-2 | TRBD2 | few | TRBV6-2/TRBV6-3 | TGTGCCAGCAGCCGCGGACTAGCGGGAGCAGGCGGGGAGCTGTTTTTT | CASSRGLAGAGGELFF
TRBJ2-5 | TRBD2 | - | TRBV6-1 | TGTGCCAGCCAGGGGACTAGCGGGAGTTTTTACTACAATGAGCAGTACTTC | CASQGTSGSFYYNEQYF
TRBJ2-7 | TRBD1 | - | TRBV20-1 | TGCAGTGCGAGGACAGGTTTAAGCTCCTACGAGCAGTACTTC | CSARTGLSSYEQYF
TRBJ2-1 | - | - | TRBV7-9 | TGTGCCAGCAGCCCCCCGGGCCCTTGGAATGAGCAGTTCTTC | CASSPPGPWNEQFF
TRBJ2-7 | - | - | TRBV5-1 | TGCGCCTGCAGCGAACTCTACGAGCAGTACTTC | CACSELYEQYF
TRBJ2-1 | TRBD2 | few | TRBV18 | TGTGCCAGCTCTCCAATAGCGGGAGGGAGCTCCTACAATGAGCAGTTCTTC | CASSPIAGGSSYNEQFF
TRBJ2-1 | TRBD1 | - | TRBV6-5 | TGTGCCAGCAGACAGGGGGAGGTTTACAATGAGCAGTTCTTC | CASRQGEVYNEQFF
TRBJ2-7 | - | few | TRBV9 | TGTGCCAGCAGCGTAGAGTCAGGTAGCTCCTACGAGCAGTACTTC | CASSVESGSSYEQYF
TRBJ2-7 | - | - | TRBV7-8 | TGTGCCAGCAGCTCTGCCCCCCCCTCCTACGAGCAGTACTTC | CASSSAPPSYEQYF
TRBJ2-2 | TRBD2 | - | TRBV6-1 | TGTGCCAGCAGCTCGACCCTAGCGGAACTAAACACCGGGGAGCTGTTTTTT | CASSSTLAELNTGELFF
TRBJ1-2 | - | - | TRBV3-1 | TGTGCCAGCAGCCAAGATAGGAAGGGGCTGGGCTATGGCTACACCTTC | CASSQDRKGLGYGYTF
TRBJ2-1 | TRBD2 | few | TRBV27 | TGTGCCAGCAGTTTAACAGCGGGATCCTACAATGAGCAGTTCTTC | CASSLTAGSYNEQFF
TRBJ2-7 | - | few | TRBV7-2 | TGTGCCAGCAGCCCAATCTTGACCGTTGGTCCCATCGAGCAGTACTTC | CASSPILTVGPIEQYF
TRBJ2-3 | TRBD2 | - | TRBV9 | TGTGCCAGCAGCGTGGGCGGGAGTGAAGGAGATACGCAGTATTTT | CASSVGGSEGDTQYF
TRBJ1-5 | - | - | TRBV7-2 | TGTGCCAGCAGCTTAGCGCCTAACAGGGTGGATCAGCTCCAGCATTTT | CASSLAPNRVDQLQHF
TRBJ1-2 | - | - | TRBV24-1 | TGTGCCACCAATGATTTGAGGCAGAGGCACGGTCATCGAAGGCAGGATGGCTACACCTTC | CATNDLRQRHGHRRQDGYTF
TRBJ2-7 | - | - | TRBV28 | TGTGCCAGCAGTCTATATTGGGGAGTAGCGTCCTACGAGCAGTACTTC | CASSLYWGVASYEQYF
TRBJ1-2 | TRBD1 | - | TRBV20-1 | TGCAGTGCTAGGGACAGGGAGTATGGCTACACCTTC | CSARDREYGYTF
TRBJ2-5 | - | - | TRBV6-8 | TGTGCCAGCAGTTACTCCTCAGAACAAGAGACCCAGTACTTC | CASSYSSEQETQYF
TRBJ2-3 | TRBD1 | - | TRBV24-1 | TGTGCCACCGCACCGGGACAGGAGGACAGATACGCGTATTTT | CATAPGQEDRYAYF
TRBJ1-2 | - | - | TRBV4-2 | TGTGCCAGCAGCCGCGGGGGGGGTCGGGGTGATGGCTACACCTTC | CASSRGGGRGDGYTF
TRBJ1-2 | - | - | TRBV6-6 | TGTGCCAGCAGAGCCTCCGGGACCGCCAGGGGCTACACCTTC | CASRASGTARGYTF
TRBJ2-4 | - | - | TRBV12-3/TRBV12-4 | TGTGCCAGCAGTTTATACGACGTCGGACAAAATAAAAACATTCAGTACTTC | CASSLYDVGQNKNIQYF
TRBJ2-1 | TRBD2 | - | TRBV20-1 | TGCAGTGCTAGTATGCCTAGCGGTTACAATGAGCAGTTCTTC | CSASMPSGYNEQFF
TRBJ1-5 | - | - | TRBV6-5 | TGTGCCAGCAGCCGGACGGCATATAGCAATCAGCCCCAGCATTTT | CASSRTAYSNQPQHF